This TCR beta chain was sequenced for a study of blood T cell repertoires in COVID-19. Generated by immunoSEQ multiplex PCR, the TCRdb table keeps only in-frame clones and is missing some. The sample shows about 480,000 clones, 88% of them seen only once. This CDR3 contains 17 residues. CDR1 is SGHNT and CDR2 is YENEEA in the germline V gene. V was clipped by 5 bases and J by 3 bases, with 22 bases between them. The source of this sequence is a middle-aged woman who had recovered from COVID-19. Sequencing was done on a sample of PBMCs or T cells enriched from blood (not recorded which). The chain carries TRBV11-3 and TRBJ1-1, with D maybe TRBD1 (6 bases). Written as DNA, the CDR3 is TGTGCCAGCAGCCTGGGAGCGGGACAACTCCCGGACACTGAAGCTTTCTTT. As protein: CASSLGAGQLPDTEAFF.